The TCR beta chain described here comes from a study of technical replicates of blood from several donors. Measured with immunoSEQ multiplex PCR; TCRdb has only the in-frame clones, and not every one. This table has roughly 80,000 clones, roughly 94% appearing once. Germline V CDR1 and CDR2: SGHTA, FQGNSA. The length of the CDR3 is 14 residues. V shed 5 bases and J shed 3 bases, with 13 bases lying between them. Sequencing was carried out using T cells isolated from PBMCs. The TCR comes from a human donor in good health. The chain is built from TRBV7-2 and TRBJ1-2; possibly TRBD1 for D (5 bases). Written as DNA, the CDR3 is TGTGCCAGCAGCCTCAGCTGGGGCGACTATGGCTACACCTTC. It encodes CASSLSWGDYGYTF.